This is a list of T cell receptor beta chains from one sample in a study of blood T cell repertoires in COVID-19. Some clones are missing from TCRdb's copy, which holds only in-frame ones; the method was immunoSEQ multiplex PCR. This table holds about 160,000 clones, about 86% found once. Input material: peripheral blood. All receptors come from a woman aged 70-85 years with COVID-19, enrolled during active disease. The CDR3 runs from the conserved cysteine through the conserved F or W. Fields, in order: V gene, J gene, CDR3 protein.

V gene: TRBV18; J gene: TRBJ2-3; CDR3 protein: CASSPSISSDTQYF
V gene: TRBV6-7; J gene: TRBJ2-7; CDR3 protein: CASSYQVLLPYEQYF
V gene: TRBV7-9; J gene: TRBJ1-1; CDR3 protein: CASSYGGTEAFF
V gene: TRBV30; J gene: TRBJ1-6; CDR3 protein: CAWGQGDVSPLHF
V gene: TRBV7-2; J gene: TRBJ1-1; CDR3 protein: CASSFAPMNTEAFF
V gene: TRBV7-3; J gene: TRBJ1-2; CDR3 protein: CASSPLGGQGYGYTF
V gene: TRBV5-4; J gene: TRBJ1-6; CDR3 protein: CASSLPTGDNSPLHF
V gene: TRBV29-1; J gene: TRBJ2-7; CDR3 protein: CSVDRGDSNEQYF
V gene: TRBV28; J gene: TRBJ2-6; CDR3 protein: CASRGGGGQGRSGANVLTF
V gene: TRBV10-3; J gene: TRBJ2-5; CDR3 protein: CATIPGQGETQYF
V gene: TRBV28; J gene: TRBJ2-7; CDR3 protein: CASSQTSGIEQYF
V gene: TRBV11-2; J gene: TRBJ2-7; CDR3 protein: CASSLPRSSEQYF
V gene: TRBV7-9; J gene: TRBJ1-1; CDR3 protein: CASSGRDRGSLRKTEAFF
V gene: TRBV7-6; J gene: TRBJ1-6; CDR3 protein: CASSTGQGAHNSPLHF
V gene: TRBV19; J gene: TRBJ1-4; CDR3 protein: CASSPRQLATNEKLFF
V gene: TRBV6-1; J gene: TRBJ1-2; CDR3 protein: CASSEWGADYGYTF
V gene: TRBV6-4; J gene: TRBJ2-7; CDR3 protein: CASRLVGVLYF
V gene: TRBV19; J gene: TRBJ2-3; CDR3 protein: CASSELADSTDTQYF
V gene: TRBV5-5; J gene: TRBJ1-5; CDR3 protein: CASSPRPAEGGDQPQHF
V gene: TRBV25-1; J gene: TRBJ1-6; CDR3 protein: CASSEYGRSSYNSPLHF
V gene: TRBV7-2; J gene: TRBJ1-6; CDR3 protein: CASSLGSNSPLHF
V gene: TRBV4-2; J gene: TRBJ2-3; CDR3 protein: CASSQEPPGRKRGSTDTQYF
V gene: TRBV12-5; J gene: TRBJ2-5; CDR3 protein: CASGPGDRGNQETQYF
V gene: TRBV6-2/TRBV6-3; J gene: TRBJ2-7; CDR3 protein: CASSYLGTGSHEQYF